The rows below give T cell receptor beta chains drawn from one sample of a study of CD8 T cells in acute hepatitis C reinfection. Repertoires were generated with immunoSEQ multiplex PCR, while TCRdb's copy carries only in-frame clones and drops some. The table shows about 38,000 clones, with around nine tenths occurring only once. The sample consisted of naive CD8+ T cells from PBMCs. The receptor source for this set is a man aged 30-40 years with chronic hepatitis C. The CDR3 runs from the conserved cysteine through the conserved F or W. Fields, in order: J gene, D gene, V gene, clone size, CDR3 DNA, CDR3 protein. A D gene is named only where the DNA matches it firmly. Clone size is stated in some rows and not others, as once, few, many or a class when expanded.

TRBJ2-5	.	TRBV19	once	TGTGCCAGTAGGGGGATAGCGAAGACCCAGTACTTC	CASRGIAKTQYF
TRBJ2-4	.	TRBV27	once	TGTGCCAGCAGTAGACAGCCGAAAAACATTCAGTACTTC	CASSRQPKNIQYF
TRBJ1-1	.	TRBV7-3	.	TGTGCCAGCAGCCCAATATTGGGGTCTGAAGCTTTCTTT	CASSPILGSEAFF
TRBJ1-4	.	TRBV9	.	TGTGCCAGCAGCGCGGAGGGACGGAGTAATGAAAAACTGTTTTTT	CASSAEGRSNEKLFF
TRBJ1-2	.	TRBV6-5	.	TGTGCCAGCAGGGGGGGCAGCTATGGCTACACCTTC	CASRGGSYGYTF
TRBJ1-1	.	TRBV4-3	once	TGCGCCAGCAGTAAAGAATTGAACACTGAAGCTTTCTTT	CASSKELNTEAFF
TRBJ2-1	.	TRBV30	.	TGTGCCGGCCGGGACACCTTCAATGAGCAGTTCTTC	CAGRDTFNEQFF
TRBJ2-7	TRBD1	TRBV4-1	.	TGCGCCAGCAGCCAAGGTGTACAGGGGCTTTCCTACGAGCAGTACTTC	CASSQGVQGLSYEQYF
TRBJ1-6	.	TRBV5-1	.	TGCGCCAGCAGCTTGGCCATGGCTTCACCCCTCCACTTT	CASSLAMASPLHF
TRBJ2-2	TRBD2	TRBV19	.	TGTGCCAGTAGTATTGGACTAGCGGGAGGCACCGGGGAGCTGTTTTTT	CASSIGLAGGTGELFF
TRBJ2-7	TRBD1	TRBV14	.	TGTGCCAGCAGCCATGACGGACAGGGCACTTCTAACTACGAGCAGTACTTC	CASSHDGQGTSNYEQYF
TRBJ1-2	TRBD1	TRBV19	few	TGTGCCAGTAAACAGGGGTTGGAAGGCTACACCTTC	CASKQGLEGYTF
TRBJ2-2	.	TRBV5-6	.	TGTGCCAGCAGCTTGGGACGGGACACCGGGGAGCTGTTTTTT	CASSLGRDTGELFF
TRBJ1-1	.	TRBV7-8	.	TGTGCCAGCAGCCCCGGGAGTGGGACGGACACTGAAGCTTTCTTT	CASSPGSGTDTEAFF
TRBJ1-3	.	TRBV29-1	.	TGCGGCGTCGAGGGGACCGCCACTTCTGGAAACACCATATATTTT	CGVEGTATSGNTIYF
TRBJ2-7	.	TRBV30	.	TGTGCCTGGAGTCCGGGACTTCTGTCTTACGAGCAGTACTTC	CAWSPGLLSYEQYF
TRBJ2-1	TRBD1	TRBV9	.	TGTGCCAGCAGCCCGGGACAGACCTCCTACAATGAGCAGTTCTTC	CASSPGQTSYNEQFF
TRBJ2-7	.	TRBV5-1	.	TGCGCCAGCAGCTTCCTGACGGGCTCCTACGAGCAGTACTTC	CASSFLTGSYEQYF
TRBJ1-2	.	TRBV25-1	.	TGTGCCAGCAGTGAACGGGGAAACGTCGGCTACACCTTC	CASSERGNVGYTF
TRBJ2-6	.	TRBV6-5	.	TGTGCCAGCAGTCACGACCTGTCTGGGGCCAACGTCCTGACTTTC	CASSHDLSGANVLTF
TRBJ2-1	TRBD2	TRBV11-1	.	TGTGCCAGCAGCTTGGATGGGGGGGATGAGCAGTTCTTC	CASSLDGGDEQFF
TRBJ2-3	TRBD2	TRBV4-2	.	TGTGCCAGCAGCCAAGGACTAGCGGGGGAGACAGATACGCAGTATTTT	CASSQGLAGETDTQYF
TRBJ2-2	.	TRBV7-9	.	TGTGCCAGCAGCAATCCGGGACACCAAAACACCGGGGAGCTGTTTTTT	CASSNPGHQNTGELFF
TRBJ1-2	TRBD1	TRBV7-8	once	TGTGCCAGCAGCCGCCGGGACAGGGTGGAGGCTAACTATGGCTACACCTTC	CASSRRDRVEANYGYTF
TRBJ1-2	TRBD1	TRBV9	.	TGTGCCAGCAGCGTAGCTGCCGGGGGACAGGGTAGCCCCTATTCTGGCTACACCTTC	CASSVAAGGQGSPYSGYTF
TRBJ2-1	TRBD1	TRBV4-1	.	TGCGCCAGCAGCCAAGGAGACAGGGGCTCCTACAATGAGCAGTTCTTC	CASSQGDRGSYNEQFF
TRBJ2-3	.	TRBV25-1	once	TGTGCCAGCAGTGAATATAAAGGGGGATCAGATACGCAGTATTTT	CASSEYKGGSDTQYF
TRBJ2-5	TRBD1	TRBV15	.	TGTGCCACCAGCCGCAGGGACAGTGCGCAAGAGACCCAGTACTTC	CATSRRDSAQETQYF
TRBJ1-2	.	TRBV5-4	.	TGTGCCAGCAGCGTGACAGTCACTAACTATGGCTACACCTTC	CASSVTVTNYGYTF
TRBJ2-2	.	TRBV27	.	TGTGCCAGCACCCTAAGGGGGACGGATCACACCGGGGAGCTGTTTTTT	CASTLRGTDHTGELFF
TRBJ2-1	TRBD2	TRBV27	few	TGTGCCAGCAGTCCGGGAGGGCCGAACAATGAGCAGTTCTTC	CASSPGGPNNEQFF
TRBJ2-1	.	TRBV9	.	TGTGCCAGCAGCGTAGAAGACAATGAGCAGTTCTTC	CASSVEDNEQFF
TRBJ2-2	.	TRBV4-1	.	TGCGCCAGCAGCCCTGGGGGGGCGGACACCGGGGAGCTGTTTTTT	CASSPGGADTGELFF
TRBJ2-7	TRBD2	TRBV10-2	.	TGCGCCACCTTCCACCCGGCTAGCGGGGTTTACTCCTACGAGCAGTACTTC	CATFHPASGVYSYEQYF
TRBJ1-2	TRBD1	TRBV29-1	.	TGCAGCGACTCCGGGACAGGGGTATTTGGCTACACCTTC	CSDSGTGVFGYTF
TRBJ2-5	.	TRBV7-6	.	TGTGCCAGCAGCTTTGCCGGGGAGATGGAGACCCAGTACTTC	CASSFAGEMETQYF
TRBJ1-1	.	TRBV2	.	TGTGCCAGCCTTTTATCTGGAGAGGCGAACACTGAAGCTTTCTTT	CASLLSGEANTEAFF
TRBJ2-5	.	TRBV7-9	once	TGTGCCAGCATGCGAGTGAACGAAAACTACCAAGAGACCCAGTACTTC	CASMRVNENYQETQYF
TRBJ1-4	.	TRBV4-1	.	TGCGCCAGCAGCCATCCCGGGACGAACGGAAAACTGTTTTTT	CASSHPGTNGKLFF
TRBJ2-7	.	TRBV4-2	once	TGTGCCAGCAGCCAGGGGTACGAGCAGTGCTTC	CASSQGYEQCF
TRBJ1-3	.	TRBV19	.	TGTGCCAGTAGTCCCAGTCCCTCTGGAAACACCATATATTTT	CASSPSPSGNTIYF
TRBJ1-1	TRBD1	TRBV7-2	.	TGTGCCAGCAGCTACGGGACAGGGGGCTCTGAAGCTTTCTTT	CASSYGTGGSEAFF
TRBJ2-7	TRBD1	TRBV7-6	few	TGTGCCAGCAGCTTAGTCGGGACAGGGGGAGGAGTTTCTACCTACGAGCAGTACTTC	CASSLVGTGGGVSTYEQYF
TRBJ1-1	.	TRBV9	.	TGTGCCAGCAGCGTATCGGGCTCGGGGGACGCTGAAGCTTTCTTT	CASSVSGSGDAEAFF
TRBJ2-2	.	TRBV4-1	.	TGCGCCAGCAGCCAGGGCGGGGAGCTGTTTTTT	CASSQGGELFF
TRBJ2-7	TRBD1	TRBV7-2	few	TGTGCCAGCAGAGACAGGGTTTTTGAGCAGTACTTC	CASRDRVFEQYF
TRBJ1-5	.	TRBV7-6	.	TGTGCCAGCAGCTTGGGGCAGCCAGGTCAGCCCCAGCATTTT	CASSLGQPGQPQHF
TRBJ2-7	TRBD1	TRBV2	.	TGTGCCAGCAGTCCGGGCGATTGGGGACAGGGCTACGAGCAGTACTTC	CASSPGDWGQGYEQYF
TRBJ2-1	TRBD2	TRBV30	few	TGTGCCTGGAGTGTACTAGCGGGGCACAATGAGCAGTTCTTC	CAWSVLAGHNEQFF
TRBJ2-7	.	TRBV6-5	few	TGTGCCAGCAGTTACTCCCAGGTCTCCGAGCAGTACTTC	CASSYSQVSEQYF
TRBJ2-2	TRBD2	TRBV4-1	.	TGCGCCAGCAGCCTAGGGACTAGCGGGGGGCTGTTTTTT	CASSLGTSGGLFF
TRBJ1-1	.	TRBV7-3	.	TGTGCCAGCAGCTTAACCACCTTCATGAACACTGAAGCTTTCTTT	CASSLTTFMNTEAFF
TRBJ1-2	TRBD1	TRBV15	.	TGTGCCACCAGCAGGGTAAACAGGGGGCGCGATGGCTACACCTTC	CATSRVNRGRDGYTF